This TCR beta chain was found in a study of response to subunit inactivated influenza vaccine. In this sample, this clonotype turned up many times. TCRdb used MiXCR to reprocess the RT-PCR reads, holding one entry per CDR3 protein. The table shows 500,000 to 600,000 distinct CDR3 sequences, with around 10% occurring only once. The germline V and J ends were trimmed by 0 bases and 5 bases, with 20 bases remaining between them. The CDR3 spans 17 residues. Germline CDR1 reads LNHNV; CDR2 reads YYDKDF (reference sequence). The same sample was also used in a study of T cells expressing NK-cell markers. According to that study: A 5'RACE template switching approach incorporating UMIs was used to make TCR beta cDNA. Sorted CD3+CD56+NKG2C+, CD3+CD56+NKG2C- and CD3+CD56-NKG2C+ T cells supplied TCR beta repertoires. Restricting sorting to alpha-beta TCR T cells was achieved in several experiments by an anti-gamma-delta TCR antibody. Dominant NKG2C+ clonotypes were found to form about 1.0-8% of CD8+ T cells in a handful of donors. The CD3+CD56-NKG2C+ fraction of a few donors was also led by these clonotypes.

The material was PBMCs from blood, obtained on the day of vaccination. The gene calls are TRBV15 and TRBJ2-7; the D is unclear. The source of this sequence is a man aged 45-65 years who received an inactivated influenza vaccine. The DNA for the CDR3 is TGTGCCACCAGCAGAGATCTATGGGGAAATGGAATCCACGAGCAGTACTTC. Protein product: CATSRDLWGNGIHEQYF.